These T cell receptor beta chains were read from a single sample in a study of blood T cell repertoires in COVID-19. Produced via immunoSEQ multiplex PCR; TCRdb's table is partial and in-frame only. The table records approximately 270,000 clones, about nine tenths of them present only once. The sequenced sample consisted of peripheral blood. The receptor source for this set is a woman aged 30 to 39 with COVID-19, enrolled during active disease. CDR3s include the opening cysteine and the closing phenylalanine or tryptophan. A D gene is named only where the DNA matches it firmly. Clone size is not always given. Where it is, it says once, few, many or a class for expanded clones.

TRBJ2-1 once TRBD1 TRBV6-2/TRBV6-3 CASSGQGGHNEQFF TGTGCCAGCAGCGGACAGGGGGGACACAATGAGCAGTTCTTC
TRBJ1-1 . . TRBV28 CASSVSQGWNTEAFF TGTGCCAGCAGTGTTAGTCAGGGGTGGAACACTGAAGCTTTCTTT
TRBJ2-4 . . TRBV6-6 CASRQTLKGGENIQYF TGTGCCAGCAGACAAACGCTGAAGGGGGGGGAAAACATTCAGTACTTC
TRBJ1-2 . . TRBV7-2 CASSYQGDSGYTF TGTGCCAGCAGCTACCAGGGTGATAGTGGCTACACCTTC
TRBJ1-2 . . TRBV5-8 CASSLIRGGNGYTF TGTGCCAGCAGCTTGATCCGAGGGGGTAATGGCTACACCTTC
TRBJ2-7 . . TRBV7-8 CASSPLYEQYF TGTGCCAGCAGCCCCCTCTACGAGCAGTACTTC
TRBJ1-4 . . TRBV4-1 CASSNLVATNEKLFF TGCGCCAGCAGCAATTTAGTTGCAACTAATGAAAAACTGTTTTTT
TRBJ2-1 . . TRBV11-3 CASSLVLVQGEQFF TGTGCCAGCAGCTTAGTCCTGGTCCAGGGCGAGCAGTTCTTC
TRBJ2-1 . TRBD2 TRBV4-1 CASSQNAGAGNEQFF TGCGCCAGCAGCCAAAATGCGGGAGCGGGCAATGAGCAGTTCTTC
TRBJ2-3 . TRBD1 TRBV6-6 CASSGQGASSTDTQYF TGTGCCAGCAGCGGACAGGGGGCTTCTAGCACAGATACGCAGTATTTT
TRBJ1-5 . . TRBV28 CASSSEFFQPQHF TGTGCCAGCAGTTCGGAGTTTTTCCAGCCCCAGCATTTT
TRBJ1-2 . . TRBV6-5 CASSLDSNYGYTF TGTGCCAGCAGTTTGGACAGTAACTATGGCTACACCTTC
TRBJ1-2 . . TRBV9 CASSEGGYTF TGTGCCAGCAGCGAGGGGGGCTACACCTTC
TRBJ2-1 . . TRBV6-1 CASSDGRYFNEQFF TGTGCCAGCAGTGACGGGAGATACTTTAATGAGCAGTTCTTC
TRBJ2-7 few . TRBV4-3 CASSQVVGPSYEQYF TGCGCCAGCAGCCAAGTGGTGGGGCCCTCGTACGAGCAGTACTTC
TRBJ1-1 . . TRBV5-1 CASSPRQIGNTEAFF TGCGCCAGCAGCCCCAGACAAATAGGGAACACTGAAGCTTTCTTT
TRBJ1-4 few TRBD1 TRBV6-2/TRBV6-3 CASSSPGTGGATNEKLFF TGTGCCAGCAGTTCCCCCGGGACAGGGGGAGCAACTAATGAAAAACTGTTTTTT
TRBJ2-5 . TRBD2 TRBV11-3 CASSLGVSGGEETQYF TGTGCCAGCAGCTTAGGGGTCAGCGGGGGTGAAGAGACCCAGTACTTC
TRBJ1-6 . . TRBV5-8 CASSQEYRDSPLHF TGTGCCAGCAGCCAAGAATACAGGGATTCACCCCTCCACTTT
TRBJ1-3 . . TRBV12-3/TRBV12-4 CASTRVGGNTIYF TGTGCCAGCACCAGGGTTGGTGGAAACACCATATATTTT